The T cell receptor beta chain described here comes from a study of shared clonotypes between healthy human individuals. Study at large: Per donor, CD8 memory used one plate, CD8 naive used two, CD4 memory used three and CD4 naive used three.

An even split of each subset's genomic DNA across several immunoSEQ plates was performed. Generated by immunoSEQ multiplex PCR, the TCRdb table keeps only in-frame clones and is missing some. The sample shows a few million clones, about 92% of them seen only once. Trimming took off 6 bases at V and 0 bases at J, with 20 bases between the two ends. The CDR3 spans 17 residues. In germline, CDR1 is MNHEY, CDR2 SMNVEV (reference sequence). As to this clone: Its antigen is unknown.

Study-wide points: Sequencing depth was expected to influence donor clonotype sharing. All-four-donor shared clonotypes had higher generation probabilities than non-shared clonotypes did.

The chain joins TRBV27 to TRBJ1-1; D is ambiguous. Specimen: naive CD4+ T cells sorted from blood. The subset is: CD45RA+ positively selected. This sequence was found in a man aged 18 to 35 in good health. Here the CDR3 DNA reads TGTGCCAGCAGCCTTTATGGGTTGGGGTGGATGAACACTGAAGCTTTCTTT. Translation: CASSLYGLGWMNTEAFF.